These 10 T cell receptor beta chains were all obtained from the same sample, sequenced in a study of T cells in Graves' hyperthyroidism and ophthalmopathy. The CDR3 regions of TCR beta were amplified from RNA transcripts. HTBI primers drove first-round RT-PCR of the TCR CDR3. TCRdb redid the calling of the multiplex PCR reads with MiXCR, one entry per CDR3 protein. The table lists about 270,000 distinct CDR3 sequences, almost 25% of them singletons. The sequenced sample was blood. Every receptor here comes from a woman aged 35 to 49 with Graves' ophthalmopathy.

This clonotype occurred many times. The chain is built from TRBV27 and TRBJ1-5, with D possibly TRBD1 on 6 matching bases. The CDR3 contains 14 residues. Germline V gene sequence: CDR1 MNHEY, CDR2 SMNVEV (reference sequence). Trimming took off 3 bases at V and 3 bases at J, with 9 bases between the two ends. The DNA for the CDR3 is TGTGCCAGCAGTTTCTCAGGGGACAATCAGCCCCAGCATTTT. Translating gives CASSFSGDNQPQHF.

This chain links TRBV6-1 with TRBJ1-2; 7 bases are a match to TRBD1. The V gene's germline CDR1 is MNHNS and CDR2 SASEGT. The CDR3 has 14 amino acids. After removal of 6 bases from V and 5 bases from J, the junction contained 9 bases not matched to a gene. CDR3 in DNA: TGTGCCAGCAGCCCCAGGGGGACACCATATGGCTACACCTTC. The encoded protein is CASSPRGTPYGYTF.

This clonotype was detected many times. The genes are TRBV9 and TRBJ2-5, with 11 bases aligning to TRBD2. The CDR3 is 15 residues long. Germline loops: CDR1 SGDLS, CDR2 YYNGEE. The V gene end was trimmed by 1 base and the J gene end by 3 bases; junction bases not matched to a gene: 2. The CDR3: CASSVLGLAEETQYF. CDR3 in DNA: TGTGCCAGCAGCGTACTGGGACTAGCGGAAGAGACCCAGTACTTC.

This clonotype appeared many times. This chain joins TRBV28 and TRBJ1-5; TRBD1 matches 8 bases. J gave up 7 bases and V 5 bases, and 10 bases lay outside the gene matches. This CDR3 spans 15 amino acids. Germline V lookup: CDR1 MDHEN, CDR2 SYDVKM. CDR3 sequence (DNA): TGTGCCAGCAGTACAGACAGGGGTGGATGGCAGCCCCAGCATTTT. Its translation is CASSTDRGGWQPQHF.

This clonotype was recorded at least ten times. The chain has TRBV12-3 or TRBV12-4 and TRBJ2-7; 10 bases are a match to TRBD2. The CDR3 covers 16 residues. Trimming took 9 bases from V and 0 from J; bases not matched to a gene: 11. CDR3 region: CARDLAGALFSYEQYF. For the CDR3, the DNA is TGTGCCAGGGATCTAGCGGGAGCACTCTTCTCCTACGAGCAGTACTTC.

This clonotype has ten or more counts. This chain connects TRBV7-9 to TRBJ1-5; 9 bases are shared with TRBD1. Per germline, CDR1 SEHNR and CDR2 FQNEAQ (reference sequence). V dropped 8 bases and J dropped 4; count of bases not matched to a gene: 9. The CDR3 covers 15 residues. As DNA, the CDR3 is TGTGCCAGCGGGTCCGGGACAGGGAGTAATCAGCCCCAGCATTTT. Translation gives CASGSGTGSNQPQHF.

The sample holds many counts of this clonotype. The V gene is TRBV4-1, the J gene TRBJ2-7; D is ambiguous. Germline V gives CDR1 MGHRA, CDR2 YSYEKL. The CDR3 loop spans 15 amino acids. Trimming cost V 0 bases and J 3 bases, with 12 bases left between them. CDR3 coding DNA: TGCGCCAGCAGCCAAGATTGGATAGGGAACTACGAGCAGTACTTC. Its protein is CASSQDWIGNYEQYF.

This clonotype was observed many times. The chain has TRBV4-2 and TRBJ2-4, with D possibly TRBD1 on 6 matching bases. The CDR3 has 15 residues. Germline V lookup: CDR1 LGHNA, CDR2 YNFKEQ. Trimming took 0 bases from V and 5 from J, leaving 11 bases between them. The CDR3 sequence is CASSQEGTRENIQYF. The CDR3 region has the DNA TGTGCCAGCAGCCAAGAAGGGACACGAGAAAACATTCAGTACTTC.

This clonotype showed up many times. The chain has TRBV12-3 or TRBV12-4 and TRBJ2-7, with no clear D. The CDR3 is 13 amino acids. Deletions cut 6 bases from V and 1 base from J, with 10 bases between. This chain's CDR3 is CASSPAKSYEQYF. The CDR3 DNA reads TGTGCCAGCAGCCCCGCGAAATCCTACGAGCAGTACTTC.

The chain carries TRBV20-1 and TRBJ2-7, with 10 bases fitting TRBD2. The CDR3 extends over 18 amino acids. With 1 base clipped from V and 5 bases from J, the junction kept 17 bases outside the gene matches. Germline V lookup: CDR1 DFQATT, CDR2 SNEGSKA (reference sequence). The CDR3 loop reads CSARGTHSGRTPPHEQYF. As DNA, the CDR3 is TGCAGTGCTAGAGGAACTCATAGCGGGAGGACGCCCCCCCACGAGCAGTACTTC.